The sequence of this TCR beta chain was determined in a study of T-cell reconstitution after alpha-beta-depleted transplantation in children. Study-level findings and limits: T-cell counts and diversity at one year following transplant were attributed mainly to newly produced T cells. Alpha-beta T cells about two months after transplant reportedly derived from several hundred expanded graft clones. Some patients' high day-60 TCRbeta diversity was attributed to recipient cells surviving conditioning.

This clonotype was counted at least ten times. The target antigen is unknown. Unique molecular identifiers featured in how the TCRbeta library was prepared. TCRdb redid the calling of the PCR reads with MiXCR, one entry per CDR3 protein. Of hundreds of thousands of distinct CDR3 sequences in the sample, roughly 13% were seen once. Trimming left V 6 bases short and J 1 base short, with 4 bases between. CDR3 length equals 12 residues. CDR1 is MDHEN, CDR2 SYDVKM, per germline. This sequence joins TRBV28 and TRBJ2-1; D is ambiguous. This clonotype originated in a male patient between 5 and 17 years old who had a stem cell transplant for acute myeloid leukemia, so the T cells may come from the graft donor. Source: PBMCs, mostly from graft donor cells, taken 360 days after TCRalphabeta/CD19-depleted stem cell transplant. This chain's CDR3 is CASSQSYNEQFF. The CDR3 nucleotides are TGTGCCAGCAGCCAGTCCTACAATGAGCAGTTCTTC.